The 26 T cell receptor beta chains presented below share a single source sample, sequenced in a study of T cell responses to AZD1222 COVID-19 vaccine. The method was immunoSEQ multiplex PCR; TCRdb's version includes in-frame clones alone and lacks a portion of them. The repertoire holds approximately 150,000 clones, with approximately 93% as singletons. The specimen was peripheral blood, collected on day 0 of AZD1222 vaccination. These receptors all come from an adult in good health.

CDR3 protein: CATSRLGQLEKLFF. The CDR3 bases are TGTGCCACCAGTAGGTTAGGCCAACTTGAAAAACTGTTTTTT. The rearrangement joins TRBV15 to TRBJ1-4; D is unresolved. Trimming pared 6 bases from V and 7 bases from J, leaving 15 bases between. The CDR3 is made up of 14 amino acids. Germline V gene lookup returns CDR1 LNHNV and CDR2 YYDKDF (reference sequence).

The V and J genes are TRBV4-2 and TRBJ1-2; D is unresolved. V was cut by 4 bases and J by 4 bases, with 10 bases left in between. Germline CDR1 reads LGHNA; CDR2 reads YNFKEQ. This CDR3 spans 13 amino acids. The chain's CDR3 is CASSRTAFYGYTF. CDR3 DNA sequence: TGTGCCAGCAGCCGGACTGCTTTCTATGGCTACACCTTC.

The chain couples TRBV18 to TRBJ1-4; D unresolved. Trimming shortened V by 7 bases and J by 0 bases, and 6 bases separated the two germline ends. Looked up from germline, CDR1 is KGHSH and CDR2 is LQKENI. This CDR3 is 13 amino acids long. In DNA, the CDR3 is TGTGCCAGCTTACAAACAACTAATGAAAAACTGTTTTTT. Translating it yields CASLQTTNEKLFF.

The rearrangement uses TRBV5-6 and TRBJ2-7, with 7 positions matching TRBD1. The V segment lost 3 bases and the J segment 6 bases; nucleotides outside the gene matches: 3. From germline, CDR1 is SGHDT and CDR2 YYEEEE. This CDR3 contains 12 residues. This CDR3 reads CASSSQGFEQYF. The CDR3 region has the DNA TGTGCCAGCAGCTCACAGGGGTTCGAGCAGTACTTC.

This chain joins TRBV18 and TRBJ2-3; D call uncertain. Per germline, CDR1 KGHSH and CDR2 LQKENI. This CDR3 is 13 amino acids long. The V end lost 0 bases, the J end lost 8 bases, and 9 bases lay between the germline ends. The CDR3 is CASSPPPGFTQYF. DNA for the CDR3: TGTGCCAGCTCACCACCCCCCGGGTTTACGCAGTATTTT.

V gene TRBV18 combines with J gene TRBJ1-1; D gene unclear. Per the germline V gene, CDR1 is KGHSH and CDR2 is LQKENI. This CDR3 is built from 11 residues. V gave up 3 bases and J gave up 8 bases, with 7 bases separating them. The CDR3 nucleotides are TGTGCCAGCTCACCTACAACAGAAGCTTTCTTT. It encodes CASSPTTEAFF. Using reference TRBV18 and TRBJ1-1 for the parts outside the CDR3, the full variable domain is NAGVMQNPRHLVRRRGQEARLRCSPMKGHSHVYWYRQLPEEGLKFMVYLQKENIIDESGMPKERFSAEFPKEGPSILRIQQVVRGDSAAYFCASSPTTEAFFGQGTRLTVV.

As DNA, the CDR3 is TGTGCCAGCAGCTTATGGAGTCAGCCCGGAGCGGGAGCTTTCTTT. This translates into CASSLWSQPGAGAFF. The chain employs TRBV11-2 and TRBJ1-1; D gene uncertain. V was clipped by 2 bases and J by 10 bases, with 20 bases between them. This CDR3 is built from 15 residues. The V gene's germline CDR1 is SGHAT and CDR2 FQNNGV.

V and J are TRBV10-2 and TRBJ2-1; TRBD1 or TRBD2 may be the D gene (6 bases each). V was clipped by 2 bases and J by 8 bases, with 13 bases between them. CDR3 length equals 14 residues. Germline CDR1 reads WSHSY; CDR2 reads SAAADI. The CDR3 here is CASSERGTFDEQFF. CDR3 coding DNA: TGCGCCAGCAGTGAGAGGGGGACTTTCGATGAGCAGTTCTTC.

The rearrangement uses TRBV12-3 or TRBV12-4 and TRBJ1-2; no reliable D call. Trimming left V 5 bases short and J 7 bases short, with 14 bases between. The CDR3 has 13 residues. CDR3 residues: CASSLGRVGGYTF. CDR3 DNA: TGTGCCAGCAGTCTAGGACGGGTAGGTGGCTACACCTTC.

This clone was counted a single time. CDR3 coding DNA: TGTGCCAGCAGCTCTAATGAGATGAACACTGAAGCTTTCTTT. This codes for CASSSNEMNTEAFF. This chain uses TRBV7-8 with TRBJ1-1; no reliable D call. The ends were cut back, 4 bases at V and 0 bases at J, with 9 bases in the middle. The CDR3 runs 14 residues. Per the germline V gene, CDR1 is SGHVS and CDR2 is FQNEAQ.

The CDR3: CASNQGTVTTSTDTQYF. CDR3 DNA sequence: TGTGCCAGCAACCAGGGTACGGTCACCACTAGCACAGATACGCAGTATTTT. The chain carries TRBV7-6 and TRBJ2-3; D is possibly TRBD1 (5 bases). Germline assignment: CDR1 SGHVS and CDR2 FNYEAQ. The CDR3 contains 17 residues. V was pared by 7 bases and J by 0 bases, with 20 bases between.

The CDR3 loop is CAISDRYYSNQPQHF. CDR3 DNA: TGTGCCATCAGTGATCGGTACTATAGCAATCAGCCCCAGCATTTT. The chain links TRBV10-3 to TRBJ1-5; D remains unclear. Trimming shortened V by 3 bases and J by 0 bases, and 9 bases separated the two germline ends. From germline, CDR1 is ENHRY and CDR2 SYGVKD. There are 15 residues in the CDR3.

This clone was seen just once. The chain has TRBV4-1 and TRBJ2-1; 8 positions agree with TRBD1. Looked up from germline, CDR1 is MGHRA and CDR2 is YSYEKL. V was clipped by 5 bases and J by 6 bases; unmatched bases: 6. The CDR3 covers 14 residues. The CDR3 reads CASSLRTGSNEQFF. DNA of the CDR3: TGCGCCAGCAGCTTAAGGACAGGGAGCAATGAGCAGTTCTTC.

The CDR3 loop reads CASSSPGGYEQYF. CDR3 nucleotides: TGTGCCAGCAGTTCGCCAGGGGGCTACGAGCAGTACTTC. J is TRBJ2-7 and V is TRBV6-5; 7 bases are shared with TRBD1. J lost 3 bases, V lost 4 bases, and 3 bases had no gene match. The CDR3 has 13 residues. Germline assignment: CDR1 MNHEY and CDR2 SVGAGI.

The chain has TRBV5-4 and TRBJ2-7; 10 bases are shared with TRBD1. From germline, CDR1 is SGHNT and CDR2 YYREEE (reference sequence). This CDR3 is built from 15 residues. Trimming at V came to 0 bases and at J to 3 bases, leaving 3 bases not matched to a gene. The CDR3 DNA reads TGTGCCAGCAGCTTGGGACAGGGGGCCGTCTACGAGCAGTACTTC. Translating it yields CASSLGQGAVYEQYF.

The rearrangement uses TRBV7-2 and TRBJ2-2; unclear D gene. V lost 5 bases to trimming and J lost 8 bases, with 12 bases between them. Germline assignment: CDR1 SGHTA and CDR2 FQGNSA. The CDR3 extends over 13 amino acids. CDR3 sequence reads: CASSLRGGGELFF. DNA for the CDR3: TGTGCCAGCAGCCTTAGAGGTGGTGGGGAGCTGTTTTTT.

This chain uses TRBV19 with TRBJ1-2; perhaps TRBD1 as D (6 bases). The V gene's germline CDR1 is LNHDA and CDR2 SQIVND (reference sequence). The CDR3 has 13 amino acids. V lost 3 bases, J lost 2 bases, and 7 bases lay in between. The CDR3 region is CASSIGGNYGYTF. For the CDR3, the DNA is TGTGCCAGTAGTATCGGGGGCAACTATGGCTACACCTTC.

The chain uses TRBV5-1 and TRBJ1-3; D remains unclear. The CDR3 totals 16 residues. From germline, CDR1 is SGHRS and CDR2 YFSETQ. Trimming stripped 0 bases from V and 0 bases from J, with 10 bases between. CDR3 sequence: CASSLAGGYSGNTIYF. The CDR3 DNA is TGCGCCAGCAGCTTGGCCGGAGGCTACTCTGGAAACACCATATATTTT.

V gene TRBV5-1 combines with J gene TRBJ2-1; tentatively, D is TRBD2 (5 bases). The germline V gene encodes CDR1 SGHRS and CDR2 YFSETQ. The CDR3 totals 14 residues. V lost 2 bases and J 2 bases, leaving 8 bases between the germline ends. In DNA, the CDR3 is TGCGCCAGCAGCTTCCGGGGAGCCTACAATGAGCAGTTCTTC. This gives the protein CASSFRGAYNEQFF.

Details on this clone: This same CDR3 is encoded by further DNA sequences in the sample. The chain joins TRBV6-5 to TRBJ1-1; D not resolved. This CDR3 contains 14 residues. The V gene lost 0 bases and the J gene lost 1 base, with 6 bases spanning the gap. From germline, CDR1 is MNHEY and CDR2 SVGAGI. CDR3 bases: TGTGCCAGCAGTTACTCGGGTGAGAACACTGAAGCTTTCTTT. Its protein product is CASSYSGENTEAFF.

This rearrangement joins TRBV4-1 to TRBJ2-7, with D uncertain. The V end lost 0 bases, the J end lost 3 bases, and 15 bases lay between the germline ends. The CDR3 consists of 16 residues. Germline values: CDR1 MGHRA, CDR2 YSYEKL. The CDR3 loop is CASSQDLRSVGYEQYF. In nucleotides, the CDR3 is TGCGCCAGCAGCCAAGATCTTAGGAGCGTTGGCTACGAGCAGTACTTC.

V is TRBV5-1 and J is TRBJ2-1; TRBD2 aligns across 9 bases. The CDR3 runs to 15 residues. Germline CDR1 reads SGHRS; CDR2 reads YFSETQ. With 3 bases clipped from V and 3 bases from J, the junction kept 4 bases outside the gene matches. This CDR3 is CASSSGTSLYNEQFF. For the CDR3, the DNA is TGCGCCAGCAGCTCCGGGACTAGCCTCTACAATGAGCAGTTCTTC. Combining the CDR3 with reference TRBV5-1 and TRBJ2-1 gives the whole variable domain KAGVTQTPRYLIKTRGQQVTLSCSPISGHRSVSWYQQTPGQGLQFLFEYFSETQRNKGNFPGRFSGRQFSNSRSEMNVSTLELGDSALYLCASSSGTSLYNEQFFGPGTRLTVL.

The rearrangement uses TRBV7-2 and TRBJ1-2; D is unclear. V lost 4 bases, J lost 5 bases, and 23 bases lay in between. CDR3 length: 17 amino acids. Germline CDR1 SGHTA, CDR2 FQGNSA. In nucleotides, the CDR3 is TGTGCCAGCAGCTCAACATTCCGGGCTCTGAGTACTTATGGCTACACCTTC. Translated, it gives CASSSTFRALSTYGYTF.

The chain couples TRBV30 to TRBJ1-4; the match to TRBD1 covers 7 bases. The CDR3 runs to 15 residues. CDR1 is GTSNPN, CDR2 SVGIG, per germline (reference sequence). The V and J ends lost 5 bases and 5 bases, in that order; junction bases with no gene match: 11. The CDR3 here is CAWGGTGVGNEKLFF. CDR3 coding DNA: TGTGCCTGGGGGGGAACAGGGGTGGGAAATGAAAAACTGTTTTTT.

The table lists this clone with a few counts. This chain connects TRBV19 to TRBJ1-2; D may be TRBD1 (6 bases). CDR1 and CDR2 (germline): LNHDA, SQIVND (reference sequence). Trimming stripped 3 bases from V and 2 bases from J, with 13 bases between. CDR3 length: 15 residues. CDR3 DNA: TGTGCCAGTAGTATTGTCTGGGACATGAACTATGGCTACACCTTC. Amino acid sequence: CASSIVWDMNYGYTF.

This CDR3 reads CASSQEWGQAFTEAFF. The CDR3 DNA reads TGCGCCAGCAGCCAAGAGTGGGGACAGGCTTTCACTGAAGCTTTCTTT. The rearrangement joins TRBV4-1 to TRBJ1-1, with 8 bases matching TRBD1. The CDR3 has 16 amino acids. The ends lost 0 bases at V and 4 bases at J; junction bases unmatched: 7. CDR1 is MGHRA, CDR2 YSYEKL, per germline.